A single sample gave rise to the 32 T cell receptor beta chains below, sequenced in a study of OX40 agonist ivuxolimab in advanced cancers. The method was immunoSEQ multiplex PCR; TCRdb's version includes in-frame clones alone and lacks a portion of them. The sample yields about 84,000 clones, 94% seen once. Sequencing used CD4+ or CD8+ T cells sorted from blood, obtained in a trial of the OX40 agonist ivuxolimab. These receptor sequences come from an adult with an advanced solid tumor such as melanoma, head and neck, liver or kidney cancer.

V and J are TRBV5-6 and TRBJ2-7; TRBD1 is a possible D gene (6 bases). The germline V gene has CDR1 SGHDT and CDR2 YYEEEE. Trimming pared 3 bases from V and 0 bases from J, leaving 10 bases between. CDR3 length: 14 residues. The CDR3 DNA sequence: TGTGCCAGCAGCTCTCAGGGGAGCTCCTACGAGCAGTACTTC. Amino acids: CASSSQGSSYEQYF. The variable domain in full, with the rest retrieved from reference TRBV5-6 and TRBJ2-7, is DAGVTQSPTHLIKTRGQQVTLRCSPKSGHDTVSWYQQALGQGPQFIFQYYEEEERQRGNFPDRFSGHQFPNYSSELNVNALLLGDSALYLCASSSQGSSYEQYFGPGTRLTVT.

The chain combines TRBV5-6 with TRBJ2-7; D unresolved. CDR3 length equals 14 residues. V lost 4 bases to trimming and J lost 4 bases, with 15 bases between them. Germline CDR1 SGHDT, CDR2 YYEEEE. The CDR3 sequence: CASSRARVGYEQYF. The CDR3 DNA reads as TGTGCCAGCAGCCGGGCCCGAGTCGGTTACGAGCAGTACTTC.

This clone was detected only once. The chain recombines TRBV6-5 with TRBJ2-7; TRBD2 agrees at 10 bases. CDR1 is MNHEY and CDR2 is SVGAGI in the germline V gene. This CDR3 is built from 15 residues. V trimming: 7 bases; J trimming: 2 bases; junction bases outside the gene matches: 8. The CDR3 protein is CASTGPGLATYEQYF. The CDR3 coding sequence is TGTGCCAGCACCGGGCCGGGACTAGCGACCTACGAGCAGTACTTC.

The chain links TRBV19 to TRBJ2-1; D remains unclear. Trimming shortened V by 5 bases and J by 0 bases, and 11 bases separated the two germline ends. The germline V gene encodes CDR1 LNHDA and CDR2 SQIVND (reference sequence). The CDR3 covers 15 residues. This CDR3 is CASSPQAYSYNEQFF. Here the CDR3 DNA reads TGTGCCAGTAGTCCTCAAGCGTACTCCTACAATGAGCAGTTCTTC.

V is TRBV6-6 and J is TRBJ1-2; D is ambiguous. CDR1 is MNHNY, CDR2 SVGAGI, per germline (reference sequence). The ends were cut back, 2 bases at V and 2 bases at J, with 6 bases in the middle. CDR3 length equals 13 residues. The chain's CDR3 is CASSYVSNYGYTF. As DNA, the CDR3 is TGTGCCAGCAGTTACGTCTCCAACTATGGCTACACCTTC.

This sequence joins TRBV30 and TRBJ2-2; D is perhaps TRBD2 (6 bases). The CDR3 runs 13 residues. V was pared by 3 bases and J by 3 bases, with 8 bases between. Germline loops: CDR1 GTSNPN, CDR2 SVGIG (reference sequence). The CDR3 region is CAWSWEDTGELFF. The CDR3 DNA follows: TGTGCCTGGAGCTGGGAGGACACCGGGGAGCTGTTTTTT.

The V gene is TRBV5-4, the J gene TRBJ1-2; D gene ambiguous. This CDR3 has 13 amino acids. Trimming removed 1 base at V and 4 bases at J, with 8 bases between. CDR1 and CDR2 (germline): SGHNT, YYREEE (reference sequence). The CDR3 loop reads CASSLYTVYGYTF. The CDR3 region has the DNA TGTGCCAGCAGCTTGTACACCGTCTATGGCTACACCTTC.

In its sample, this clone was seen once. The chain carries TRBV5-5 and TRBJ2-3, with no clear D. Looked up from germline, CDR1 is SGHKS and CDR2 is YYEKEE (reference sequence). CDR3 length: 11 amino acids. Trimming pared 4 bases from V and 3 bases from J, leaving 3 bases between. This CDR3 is CASSETDTQYF. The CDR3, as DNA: TGTGCCAGCAGCGAGACAGATACGCAGTATTTT.

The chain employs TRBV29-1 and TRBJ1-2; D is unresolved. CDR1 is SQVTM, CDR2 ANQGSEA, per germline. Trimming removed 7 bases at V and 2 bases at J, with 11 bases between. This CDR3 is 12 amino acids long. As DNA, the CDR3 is TGCAGCGATGACACCAGAAACTATGGCTACACCTTC. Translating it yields CSDDTRNYGYTF.

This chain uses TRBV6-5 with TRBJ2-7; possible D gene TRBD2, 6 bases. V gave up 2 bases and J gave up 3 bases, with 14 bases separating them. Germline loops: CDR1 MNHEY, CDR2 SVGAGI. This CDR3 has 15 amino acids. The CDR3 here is CASSYPRDLNYEQYF. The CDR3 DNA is TGTGCCAGCAGTTACCCCCGGGACTTGAACTACGAGCAGTACTTC.

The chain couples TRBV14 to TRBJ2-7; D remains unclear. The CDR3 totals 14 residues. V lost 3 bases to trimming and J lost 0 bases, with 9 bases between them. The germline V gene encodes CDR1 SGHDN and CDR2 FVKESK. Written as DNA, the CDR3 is TGTGCCAGCAGCCACGGGCGCCTCTCCTACGAGCAGTACTTC. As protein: CASSHGRLSYEQYF.

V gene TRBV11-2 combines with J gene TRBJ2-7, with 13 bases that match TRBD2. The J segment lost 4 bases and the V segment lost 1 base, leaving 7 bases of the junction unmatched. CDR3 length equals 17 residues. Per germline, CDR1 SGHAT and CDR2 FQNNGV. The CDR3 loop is CASSLALGLAGIYEQYF. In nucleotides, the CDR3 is TGTGCCAGCAGCTTAGCCTTGGGACTAGCGGGGATATACGAGCAGTACTTC. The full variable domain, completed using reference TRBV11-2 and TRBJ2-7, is EAGVAQSPRYKIIEKRQSVAFWCNPISGHATLYWYQQILGQGPKLLIQFQNNGVVDDSQLPKDRFSAERLKGVDSTLKIQPAKLEDSAVYLCASSLALGLAGIYEQYFGPGTRLTVT.

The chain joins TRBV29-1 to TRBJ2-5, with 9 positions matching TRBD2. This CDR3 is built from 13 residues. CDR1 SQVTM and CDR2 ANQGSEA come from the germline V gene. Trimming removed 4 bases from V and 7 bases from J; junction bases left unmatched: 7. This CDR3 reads CSVVSGSSGTQYF. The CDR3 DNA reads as TGCAGCGTTGTTAGCGGGAGTTCTGGGACCCAGTACTTC.

The CDR3 DNA sequence: TGTGCCATCAGTGAGCTGGGGAGCACAGATACGCAGTATTTT. Amino acid sequence: CAISELGSTDTQYF. The gene calls are TRBV10-3 and TRBJ2-3; no clear D gene. This CDR3 spans 14 amino acids. CDR1 is ENHRY, CDR2 SYGVKD, per germline. V lost 2 bases, J lost 0 bases, and 6 bases lay in between.

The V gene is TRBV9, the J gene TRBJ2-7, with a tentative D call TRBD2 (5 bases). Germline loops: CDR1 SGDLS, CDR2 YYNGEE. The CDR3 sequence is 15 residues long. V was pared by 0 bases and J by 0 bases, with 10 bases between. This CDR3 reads CASSVVATSSYEQYF. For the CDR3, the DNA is TGTGCCAGCAGCGTAGTAGCGACGAGCTCCTACGAGCAGTACTTC.

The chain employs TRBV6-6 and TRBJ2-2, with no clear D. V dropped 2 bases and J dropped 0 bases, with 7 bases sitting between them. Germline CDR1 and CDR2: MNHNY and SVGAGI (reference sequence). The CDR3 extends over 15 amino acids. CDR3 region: CASSYLGTNTGELFF. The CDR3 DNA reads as TGTGCCAGCAGTTACCTCGGAACGAACACCGGGGAGCTGTTTTTT.

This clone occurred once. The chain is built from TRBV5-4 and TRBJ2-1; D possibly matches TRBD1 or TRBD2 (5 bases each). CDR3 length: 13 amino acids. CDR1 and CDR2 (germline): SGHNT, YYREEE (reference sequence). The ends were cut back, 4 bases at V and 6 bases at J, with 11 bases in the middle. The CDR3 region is CASSRGDSNEQFF. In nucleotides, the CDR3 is TGTGCCAGCAGCAGAGGGGATTCCAATGAGCAGTTCTTC.

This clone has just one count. The CDR3 spells CASSQDWGGPGELFF. The CDR3 nucleotides are TGCGCCAGCAGCCAAGATTGGGGGGGCCCCGGGGAGCTGTTTTTT. The chain is built from TRBV4-3 and TRBJ2-2, with D tentatively TRBD2 (7 bases). This CDR3 has 15 amino acids. Germline-derived CDR1 and CDR2 are LGHNA and YSLEER. V lost 0 bases, J lost 6 bases, and 11 bases lay in between.

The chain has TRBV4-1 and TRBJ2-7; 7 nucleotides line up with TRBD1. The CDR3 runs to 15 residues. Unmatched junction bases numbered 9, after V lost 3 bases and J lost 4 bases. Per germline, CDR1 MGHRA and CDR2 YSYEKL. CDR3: CASSQATGDWYEQYF. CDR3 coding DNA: TGCGCCAGCAGCCAGGCTACAGGGGATTGGTACGAGCAGTACTTC.

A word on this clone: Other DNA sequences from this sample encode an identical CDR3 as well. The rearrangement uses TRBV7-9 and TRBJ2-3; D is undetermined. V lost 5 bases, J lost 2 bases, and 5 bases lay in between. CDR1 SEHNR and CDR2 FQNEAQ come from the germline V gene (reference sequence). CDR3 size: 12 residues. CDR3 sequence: CASSPSTDTQYF. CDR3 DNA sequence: TGTGCCAGCAGCCCGTCCACAGATACGCAGTATTTT.

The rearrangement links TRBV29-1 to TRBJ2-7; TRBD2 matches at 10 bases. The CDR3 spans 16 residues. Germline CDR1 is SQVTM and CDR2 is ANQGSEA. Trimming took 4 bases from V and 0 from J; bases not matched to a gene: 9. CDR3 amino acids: CSVVGTSAKSSYEQYF. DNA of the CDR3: TGCAGCGTTGTTGGGACTAGCGCCAAGAGCTCCTACGAGCAGTACTTC.

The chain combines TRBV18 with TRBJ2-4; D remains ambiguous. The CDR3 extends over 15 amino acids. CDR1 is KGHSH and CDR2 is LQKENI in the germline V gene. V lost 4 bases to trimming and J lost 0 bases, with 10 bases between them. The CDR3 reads CASSLAPLAKNIQYF. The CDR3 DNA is TGTGCCAGCTCACTGGCCCCTCTAGCCAAAAACATTCAGTACTTC.

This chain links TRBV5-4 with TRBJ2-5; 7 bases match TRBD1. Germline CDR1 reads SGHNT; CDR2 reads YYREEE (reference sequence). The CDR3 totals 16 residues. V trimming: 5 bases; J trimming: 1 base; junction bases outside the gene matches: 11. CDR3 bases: TGTGCCAGCAGTTTACTGACAGGGCGGGCCCAAGAGACCCAGTACTTC. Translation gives CASSLLTGRAQETQYF.

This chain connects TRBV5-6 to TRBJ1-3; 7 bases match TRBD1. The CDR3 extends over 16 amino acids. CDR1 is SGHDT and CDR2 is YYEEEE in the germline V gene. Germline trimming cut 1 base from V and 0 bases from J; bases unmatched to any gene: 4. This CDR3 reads CASSLRRTGSGNTIYF. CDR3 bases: TGTGCCAGCAGCTTGAGGCGGACAGGCTCTGGAAACACCATATATTTT.

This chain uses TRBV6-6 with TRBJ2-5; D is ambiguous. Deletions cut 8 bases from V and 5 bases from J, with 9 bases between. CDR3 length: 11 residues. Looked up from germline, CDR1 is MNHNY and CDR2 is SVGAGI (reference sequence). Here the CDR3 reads CASHEAETQYF. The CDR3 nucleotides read TGTGCCAGCCATGAAGCGGAGACCCAGTACTTC.

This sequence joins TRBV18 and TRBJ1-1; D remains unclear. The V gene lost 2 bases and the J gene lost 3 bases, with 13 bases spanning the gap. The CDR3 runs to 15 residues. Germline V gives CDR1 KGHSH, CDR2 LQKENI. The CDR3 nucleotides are TGTGCCAGCTCACCAACGAGGGAGAGTCACACTGAAGCTTTCTTT. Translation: CASSPTRESHTEAFF.

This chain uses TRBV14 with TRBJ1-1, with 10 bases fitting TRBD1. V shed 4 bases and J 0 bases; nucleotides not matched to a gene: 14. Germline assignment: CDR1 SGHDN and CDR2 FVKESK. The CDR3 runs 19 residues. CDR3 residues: CASSPDRGLYMKLNTEAFF. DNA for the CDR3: TGTGCCAGCAGCCCGGACAGGGGGTTGTACATGAAGTTGAACACTGAAGCTTTCTTT.

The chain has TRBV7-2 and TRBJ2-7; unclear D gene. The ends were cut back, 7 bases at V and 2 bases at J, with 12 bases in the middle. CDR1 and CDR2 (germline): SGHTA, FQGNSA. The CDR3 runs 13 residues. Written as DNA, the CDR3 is TGTGCCAGCAAAGTCCCTAATGCCTACGAGCAGTACTTC. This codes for CASKVPNAYEQYF. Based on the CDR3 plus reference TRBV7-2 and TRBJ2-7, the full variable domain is GAGVSQSPSNKVTEKGKDVELRCDPISGHTALYWYRQSLGQGLEFLIYFQGNSAPDKSGLPSDRFSAERTGGSVSTLTIQRTQQEDSAVYLCASKVPNAYEQYFGPGTRLTVT.

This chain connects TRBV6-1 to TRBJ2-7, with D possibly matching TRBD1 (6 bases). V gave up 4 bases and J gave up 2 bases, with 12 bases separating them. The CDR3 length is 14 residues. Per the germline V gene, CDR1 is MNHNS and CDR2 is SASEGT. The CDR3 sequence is CASSVGRGAYEQYF. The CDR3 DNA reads TGTGCCAGCAGTGTGGGCAGGGGTGCCTACGAGCAGTACTTC.

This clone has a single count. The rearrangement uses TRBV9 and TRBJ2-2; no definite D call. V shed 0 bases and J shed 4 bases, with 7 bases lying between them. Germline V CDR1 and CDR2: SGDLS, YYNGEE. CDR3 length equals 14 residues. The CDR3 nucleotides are TGTGCCAGCAGCGTAGAAAGCACCACCGGGGAGCTGTTTTTT. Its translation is CASSVESTTGELFF.

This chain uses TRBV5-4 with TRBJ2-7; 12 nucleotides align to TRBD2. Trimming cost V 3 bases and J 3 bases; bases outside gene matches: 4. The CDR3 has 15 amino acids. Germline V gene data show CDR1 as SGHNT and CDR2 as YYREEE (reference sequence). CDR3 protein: CASSSEGLAGYEQYF. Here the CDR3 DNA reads TGTGCCAGCAGCTCCGAGGGACTAGCGGGCTACGAGCAGTACTTC.

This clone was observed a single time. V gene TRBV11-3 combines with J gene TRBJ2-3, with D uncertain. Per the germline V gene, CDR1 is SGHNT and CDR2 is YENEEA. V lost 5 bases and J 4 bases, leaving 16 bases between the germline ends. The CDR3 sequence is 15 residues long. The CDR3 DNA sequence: TGTGCCAGCAGCCCCGGGCACCTACCCCCAGATACGCAGTATTTT. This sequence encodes CASSPGHLPPDTQYF.